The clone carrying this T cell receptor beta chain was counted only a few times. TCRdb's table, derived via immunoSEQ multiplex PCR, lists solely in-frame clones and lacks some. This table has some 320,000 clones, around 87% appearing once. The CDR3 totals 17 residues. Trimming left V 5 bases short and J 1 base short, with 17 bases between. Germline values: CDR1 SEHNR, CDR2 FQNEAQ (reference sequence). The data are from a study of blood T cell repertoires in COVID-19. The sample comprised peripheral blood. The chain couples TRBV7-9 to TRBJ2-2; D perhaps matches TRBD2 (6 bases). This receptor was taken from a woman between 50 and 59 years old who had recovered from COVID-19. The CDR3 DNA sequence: TGTGCCAGCAGCGTATGGGGACTCCAACTGAACACCGGGGAGCTGTTTTTT. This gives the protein CASSVWGLQLNTGELFF.